One and the same sample provided the 5 T cell receptor beta chains below, sequenced in a study of technical replicates of blood from several donors. Profiled with immunoSEQ multiplex PCR; TCRdb holds only in-frame clones, not every one. Here the sample spans 55,000 to 80,000 clones, approximately 89% being singletons. Sequencing was performed on PBMCs. The receptors stem from a human donor in good health. Some clones in this sample may be carry-over from other donors' samples.

The genes are TRBV5-1 and TRBJ1-2; D may be TRBD1 (6 bases). This CDR3 region has 18 residues. The germline gives CDR1 SGHRS, CDR2 YFSETQ. V was pared by 1 base and J by 6 bases, with 25 bases between. As DNA, the CDR3 is TGCGCCAGCAGCTTGTTGGGTGTCCCCGGGACATGGGAACATGGCTACACCTTC. Its translation is CASSLLGVPGTWEHGYTF. The complete variable domain, with remaining parts taken from reference TRBV5-1 and TRBJ1-2, reads KAGVTQTPRYLIKTRGQQVTLSCSPISGHRSVSWYQQTPGQGLQFLFEYFSETQRNKGNFPGRFSGRQFSNSRSEMNVSTLELGDSALYLCASSLLGVPGTWEHGYTFGSGTRLTVV.

The chain uses TRBV2 and TRBJ2-3; D unresolved. Germline CDR1 and CDR2: SNHLY and FYNNEI. The CDR3 totals 13 residues. The V end lost 0 bases, the J end lost 4 bases, and 5 bases lay between the germline ends. CDR3 in amino acids: CASSEATADTQYF. The CDR3, as DNA: TGTGCCAGCAGTGAAGCTACGGCAGATACGCAGTATTTT. The full variable domain, in which reference TRBV2 and TRBJ2-3 provide the parts outside the CDR3, is EPEVTQTPSHQVTQMGQEVILRCVPISNHLYFYWYRQILGQKVEFLVSFYNNEISEKSEIFDDQFSVERPDGSNFTLKIRSTKLEDSAMYFCASSEATADTQYFGPGTRLTVL.

The genes are TRBV7-8 and TRBJ2-6; D not resolved. Trimming stripped 5 bases from V and 8 bases from J, with 4 bases between. CDR1 SGHVS and CDR2 FQNEAQ come from the germline V gene. CDR3 length equals 11 residues. Written as DNA, the CDR3 is TGTGCCAGCAGCCCTTCCAACGTCCTGACTTTC. It yields the protein CASSPSNVLTF.

This clone was observed a handful of times. The chain joins TRBV5-4 to TRBJ1-1; TRBD1 matches at 9 bases. The junction had 7 bases not matched to a gene; V was cut back by 5 bases and J by 5 bases. The length of the CDR3 is 14 residues. CDR1 and CDR2 (germline): SGHNT, YYREEE (reference sequence). CDR3 sequence: CASSYRGRGTEAFF. CDR3 coding DNA: TGTGCCAGCAGTTACAGGGGGCGCGGGACTGAAGCTTTCTTT.

Points on this clone: The same CDR3 arises from other DNA sequences in this sample as well. V gene TRBV18 combines with J gene TRBJ2-7, with 8 bases lining up with TRBD2. The V segment lost 1 base and the J segment 1 base; nucleotides outside the gene matches: 6. The CDR3 length is 16 residues. The V gene's germline CDR1 is KGHSH and CDR2 LQKENI. The CDR3 region is CASSPLPGTSSYEQYF. The CDR3 DNA follows: TGTGCCAGCTCACCACTACCCGGGACTAGTTCCTACGAGCAGTACTTC.